The sequence of this T cell receptor beta chain was determined in a study of T cell responses to AZD1222 COVID-19 vaccine. Data came from immunoSEQ multiplex PCR; TCRdb stores just in-frame clones and leaves some out. The sample contains tens of thousands of clones, 88% of which appear only once. The V gene's germline CDR1 is MDHEN and CDR2 SYDVKM. This CDR3 has 16 amino acids. V was clipped by 6 bases and J by 5 bases; unmatched bases: 9. The rearrangement uses TRBV28 and TRBJ1-6, with 8 bases matching TRBD1. The clonotype was recovered from an adult in good health. Sequenced here: peripheral blood, sampled on day 0 of AZD1222 vaccination. CDR3: CASSYYRGGNNSPLHF. In DNA, the CDR3 is TGTGCCAGCAGCTACTACAGGGGGGGAAATAATTCACCCCTCCACTTT.